These T cell receptor beta chains were read from a single sample in a study of T cells in Graves' hyperthyroidism and ophthalmopathy. TCRdb reprocessed the multiplex PCR reads with MiXCR, giving one entry per CDR3 protein. The sample holds fewer than 300,000 distinct CDR3 sequences, about 15% seen once. Sequences were obtained from blood. The receptor source for this set is a woman between 50 and 59 years old with Graves' hyperthyroidism that later progressed to Graves' ophthalmopathy. Each CDR3 is given with its conserved first and last residue. D genes are given only for firm matches. Clone size is given for some rows only: seen once, a few or many times, or a class if the clone is expanded.

d_gene	abundance	j_gene	v_gene	CDR3nt	CDR3aa
TRBD2	many	TRBJ2-3	TRBV20-1	TGCAGTGCTTCTCGGACTAGCGGAAACACAGATACGCAGTATTTT	CSASRTSGNTDTQYF
NA	NA	TRBJ2-1	TRBV6-4	TGTGCCAGCAGTGAAACGGGATACAATGAGCAGTTCTTC	CASSETGYNEQFF
NA	few	TRBJ2-1	TRBV20-1	TGCAGTGCTGCCGGATCCAGGACAGCGATACTAAGTGAGCAGTTCTTC	CSAAGSRTAILSEQFF
TRBD1	many	TRBJ2-1	TRBV20-1	TGCAGTGCCGATACTCCGGGACAGGGGGCGAATGAGCAGTTCTTC	CSADTPGQGANEQFF
TRBD1	NA	TRBJ1-4	TRBV6-1	TGTGCCAGCGGGACAGGGGAAGGGGAAAAACTGTTTTTT	CASGTGEGEKLFF
NA	many	TRBJ2-5	TRBV7-8	TGTGCCAGCAGCTTACGGTCCCAAGAGACCCAGTACTTC	CASSLRSQETQYF
TRBD2	NA	TRBJ2-3	TRBV7-3	TGTGCCAGCAGCTTAGATACTAGCGGGAACACAGATACGCAGTATTTT	CASSLDTSGNTDTQYF
NA	few	TRBJ1-4	TRBV5-1	TGCGCCAGCAGTAGGGGAGGGAATCCAACTAATGAAAAACTGTTTTTT	CASSRGGNPTNEKLFF
TRBD1	NA	TRBJ2-1	TRBV5-1	TGCGCCAGCAGCCTAATGGGGCAGGGGGCCTATGAGCAGTTCTTC	CASSLMGQGAYEQFF
TRBD1	many	TRBJ2-7	TRBV3-1	TGTGCCAGCAGCCAAGGATACAGGGGCAACGAGCAGTACTTC	CASSQGYRGNEQYF
NA	NA	TRBJ1-2	TRBV7-8	TGTGCCAGCAGCTTAGCTAGAGGGGGCTATGGCTACACCTTC	CASSLARGGYGYTF
NA	many	TRBJ1-6	TRBV28	TGTGCCAGCAGTCTCCCGGGCTCTACACGTTCACCCCTCCACTTT	CASSLPGSTRSPLHF
TRBD2	many	TRBJ2-2	TRBV20-1	TGCAGTGCTAGAGCCCCTCTAGCGGGAGAGTATGACGGGGAGCTGTTTTTT	CSARAPLAGEYDGELFF
NA	few	TRBJ2-5	TRBV4-1	TGCGCCAGCAGCCAAGTAGGGCAGGGGAGGGTTGAGACCCAGTACTTC	CASSQVGQGRVETQYF
TRBD2	many	TRBJ2-7	TRBV20-1	TGCAGTGCTAGCCCTCGACTAGCGGGGACTACCTACGAGCAGTACTTC	CSASPRLAGTTYEQYF
TRBD2	many	TRBJ2-3	TRBV3-1	TGTGCCAGCAGCCAAGCGAGGGTAGCGGGGGTGGGAGATACGCAGTATTTT	CASSQARVAGVGDTQYF
NA	many	TRBJ1-2	TRBV3-1	TGTGCCAGCAGCCAAGCGGGCCGGGGCTACACCTTC	CASSQAGRGYTF
NA	many	TRBJ2-7	TRBV3-1	TGTGCCAGCAGCTTACAGGGCCCCTACGAGCAGTACTTC	CASSLQGPYEQYF
TRBD2	many	TRBJ2-1	TRBV20-1	TGCAGTGCTAGACCCATAGCGGGTCGCTCCTACAATGAGCAGTTCTTC	CSARPIAGRSYNEQFF
TRBD2	many	TRBJ2-1	TRBV20-1	TGCAGTGCGACCCCTAGCGGCCATTACAATGAGCAGTTCTTC	CSATPSGHYNEQFF
TRBD2	many	TRBJ2-5	TRBV3-1	TGTGCCAGCAGCCAGCCTAGCGGGAGTCGGACCCAGTACTTC	CASSQPSGSRTQYF
TRBD1	many	TRBJ1-2	TRBV20-1	TGCAGTGCGCGAGGACAGGGATTGGACTATGGCTACACCTTC	CSARGQGLDYGYTF
TRBD2	many	TRBJ2-1	TRBV12-5	TGTGCTAGTGGTTTGGAGACTAGCGATGAGCAGTTCTTC	CASGLETSDEQFF
NA	NA	TRBJ2-7	TRBV3-1	TGTGCCAGCGCTGGAGGTGGCTGGGAGCAGTACTTC	CASAGGGWEQYF
NA	many	TRBJ2-1	TRBV2	TGTGCCACCAGGCGGAGGAGTTACAATGAGCAGTTCTTC	CATRRRSYNEQFF
TRBD1	many	TRBJ2-5	TRBV7-9	TGTGCCAGCAGACCTGACAGGGACCTTTTGGAGACCCAGTACTTC	CASRPDRDLLETQYF
TRBD1	NA	TRBJ2-1	TRBV7-6	TGTGCCAGCAGCCCCCTCTCCGGGACAGCTTACAATGAGCAGTTCTTC	CASSPLSGTAYNEQFF
TRBD1	many	TRBJ1-1	TRBV27	TGTGCCAGCAGCAACAGGGGCAACTGGGCTTTCTTT	CASSNRGNWAFF
TRBD1	NA	TRBJ1-1	TRBV5-1	TGCGCCAGCAGCCAGGGAGGGGGCAGGGAAGTTACTGAAGCTTTCTTT	CASSQGGGREVTEAFF
TRBD1	few	TRBJ1-5	TRBV7-2	TGTGCCAGCAGCGCCCGGACAGGTAGCAATCAGCCCCAGCATTTT	CASSARTGSNQPQHF
TRBD2	NA	TRBJ2-7	TRBV6-2/TRBV6-3	TGTGCCAGCAGTTCGACTAGCGGGAGGTGGTACGAGCAGTACTTC	CASSSTSGRWYEQYF